The clone carrying this T cell receptor beta chain is a singleton in its sample. Its cognate antigen is unknown. The data are from a study of cytomegalovirus exposure and HLA in healthy donors. General observations from the study: An analysis done earlier found most TCR beta V segments productive about 90% or about 30% of the time.

This PCR relied on a set of 60 Vbeta primers and 13 Jbeta primers. Repertoires were generated with immunoSEQ multiplex PCR, while TCRdb's copy carries only in-frame clones and drops some. Of under 200,000 clones in the sample, 80% were seen once. CDR1 MNHNS and CDR2 SASEGT come from the germline V gene. The CDR3 length is 14 residues. Trimming at V came to 6 bases and at J to 4 bases, leaving 8 bases not matched to a gene. Sequencing used PBMCs. This clonotype was sampled from a man between 18 and 29 years old in good health and CMV-seropositive. The chain uses TRBV6-1 and TRBJ1-2; the match to TRBD1 covers 7 bases. For the CDR3, the DNA is TGTGCCAGCAGCATTAGACAGGGCAGCTATGGCTACACCTTC. It translates to CASSIRQGSYGYTF.